Following are 27 T cell receptor beta chains from one sample sequenced in a study of blood T cell repertoires in COVID-19. Clones were sequenced by immunoSEQ multiplex PCR, and TCRdb holds only the in-frame ones, with some missing. This table holds around 270,000 clones, around 84% found once. The sequenced sample consisted of peripheral blood. The receptors were gathered from a woman aged 55-69 years with COVID-19, enrolled during active disease.

This clone was seen only once. V and J are TRBV10-3 and TRBJ2-1; 9 nucleotides align to TRBD2. J was trimmed by 0 bases and V by 8 bases; bases with no gene match: 8. Germline V gene lookup returns CDR1 ENHRY and CDR2 SYGVKD. The CDR3 spans 16 residues. The CDR3 DNA is TGTGCCATCGGGCCGACTAGCGGCAGCTCCTACAATGAGCAGTTCTTC. Amino acid sequence: CAIGPTSGSSYNEQFF.

The V and J genes are TRBV11-2 and TRBJ2-6; TRBD2 might be the D (7 bases). V dropped 10 bases and J dropped 2 bases, with 15 bases sitting between them. This CDR3 comprises 15 residues. From germline, CDR1 is SGHAT and CDR2 FQNNGV. The CDR3 sequence is CATTAGGPGANVLTF. In DNA, the CDR3 is TGTGCCACTACCGCCGGGGGGCCTGGGGCCAACGTCCTGACTTTC. The full variable domain, with the rest looked up from reference TRBV11-2 and TRBJ2-6, is EAGVAQSPRYKIIEKRQSVAFWCNPISGHATLYWYQQILGQGPKLLIQFQNNGVVDDSQLPKDRFSAERLKGVDSTLKIQPAKLEDSAVYLCATTAGGPGANVLTFGAGSRLTVL.

The V and J genes are TRBV11-2 and TRBJ2-1; possibly TRBD2 for D (6 bases). Germline CDR1 and CDR2: SGHAT and FQNNGV. The CDR3 extends over 13 amino acids. The germline V and J ends were trimmed by 8 bases and 6 bases, with 14 bases remaining between them. The CDR3 DNA follows: TGTGCCAGCGGGTCGGGACTTCTCAATGAGCAGTTCTTC. Its translation: CASGSGLLNEQFF.

This chain links TRBV3-1 (or the pseudogene TRBV3-2) with TRBJ1-1; maybe TRBD1 (5 bases). The germline V gene encodes CDR1 LGHDT and CDR2 YNNKEL (reference sequence). This CDR3 has 11 amino acids. V lost 8 bases, J lost 8 bases, and 12 bases lay in between. In DNA, the CDR3 is TGTGCCAGCGGCGGGGGTCTGGAAGCTTTCTTT. Amino acid sequence: CASGGGLEAFF.

The chain recombines TRBV11-3 with TRBJ2-1; a weak D match, TRBD2 (7 bases). The ends were cut back, 6 bases at V and 6 bases at J, with 15 bases in the middle. The V gene's germline CDR1 is SGHNT and CDR2 YENEEA. The CDR3 has 14 residues. CDR3 bases: TGTGCCAGCAGTCCCGGGGGAGGGGGCAATGAGCAGTTCTTC. Amino acids: CASSPGGGGNEQFF.

This chain links TRBV3-1 (or the pseudogene TRBV3-2) with TRBJ2-5, with D possibly TRBD2 on 5 matching bases. CDR3 length: 15 amino acids. V dropped 2 bases and J dropped 5 bases, with 15 bases sitting between them. Per germline, CDR1 LGHDT and CDR2 YNNKEL (reference sequence). For the CDR3, the DNA is TGTGCCAGCAGCCAAAGCGGTGTGGGGATGGAGACCCAGTACTTC. It yields the protein CASSQSGVGMETQYF.

V usage is TRBV12-3 or TRBV12-4 and J usage is TRBJ2-1; TRBD1 matches 7 bases. After removal of 6 bases from V and 9 bases from J, the junction contained 5 bases not matched to a gene. The CDR3 has 12 residues. The CDR3 coding sequence is TGTGCCAGCAGCCAAACAGGGGTTGAGCAGTTCTTC. This codes for CASSQTGVEQFF.

As to this clone: This specimen includes other DNA sequences encoding the same CDR3. This chain links TRBV30 with TRBJ1-6, with 8 bases fitting TRBD1. After removal of 0 bases from V and 7 bases from J, the junction contained 5 bases not matched to a gene. CDR3 length equals 15 residues. Per the germline V gene, CDR1 is GTSNPN and CDR2 is SVGIG (reference sequence). Written as DNA, the CDR3 is TGTGCCTGGAGTGTACCGGACAGGGTCAATTCACCCCTCCACTTT. This gives the protein CAWSVPDRVNSPLHF.

This sequence joins TRBV5-1 and TRBJ2-7; 12 bases line up with TRBD1. V shed 3 bases, J shed 4 bases, and the junction held 5 bases outside the gene matches. There are 15 residues in the CDR3. CDR1 and CDR2 (germline): SGHRS, YFSETQ. The CDR3 sequence is CASSSLGQGAYEQYF. In DNA form, the CDR3 reads TGCGCCAGCAGCTCCCTGGGACAGGGGGCTTACGAGCAGTACTTC.

A single count supports this clone. The chain carries TRBV11-1 and TRBJ2-5; 7 bases match TRBD1. Germline values: CDR1 SGHAT, CDR2 FQDESV (reference sequence). V was clipped by 5 bases and J by 1 base; unmatched bases: 4. The CDR3 runs to 14 residues. The DNA of the CDR3 is TGTGCCAGCAGCCGCAGGGACAGCCAAGAGACCCAGTACTTC. This gives the protein CASSRRDSQETQYF. The full variable domain, completed using reference TRBV11-1 and TRBJ2-5, is EAEVAQSPRYKITEKSQAVAFWCDPISGHATLYWYRQILGQGPELLVQFQDESVVDDSQLPKDRFSAERLKGVDSTLKIQPAELGDSAMYLCASSRRDSQETQYFGPGTRLLVL.

This clone was picked up one time. J is TRBJ2-7 and V is TRBV19; 7 positions match TRBD2. Germline CDR1 and CDR2: LNHDA and SQIVND (reference sequence). The CDR3 has 12 residues. J was trimmed by 4 bases and V by 10 bases; bases with no gene match: 7. The CDR3 DNA reads as TGTGCCACGGCGGGACTAACATACGAGCAGTACTTC. This encodes CATAGLTYEQYF.

This chain uses TRBV2 with TRBJ1-4; 10 positions match TRBD1. The V segment lost 6 bases and the J segment 2 bases; nucleotides outside the gene matches: 0. The CDR3 contains 14 residues. CDR1 and CDR2 from the germline V gene are SNHLY and FYNNEI. The CDR3 DNA follows: TGTGCCAGCAGGACAGGGGGCACTAATGAAAAACTGTTTTTT. Translating it yields CASRTGGTNEKLFF.

The gene calls are TRBV3-1 (or the pseudogene TRBV3-2) and TRBJ2-3; 14 nucleotides align to TRBD2. Germline-derived CDR1 and CDR2 are LGHDT and YNNKEL (reference sequence). V lost 0 bases, J lost 5 bases, and 10 bases stayed unmatched. This CDR3 has 19 residues. The CDR3 nucleotides are TGTGCCAGCAGCCAAGATTCTGTGGGACTAGCGGGAGCTAAAGATACGCAGTATTTT. This codes for CASSQDSVGLAGAKDTQYF.

The V and J genes are TRBV3-1 (or the pseudogene TRBV3-2) and TRBJ2-1; 9 nucleotides align to TRBD2. With 1 base clipped from V and 2 bases from J, the junction kept 9 bases outside the gene matches. Germline values: CDR1 LGHDT, CDR2 YNNKEL (reference sequence). The CDR3 extends over 18 amino acids. CDR3 protein: CASSQAVGGRAAYNEQFF. The CDR3 coding sequence is TGTGCCAGCAGCCAAGCGGTCGGCGGGAGGGCCGCCTACAATGAGCAGTTCTTC.

The rearrangement uses TRBV4-1 and TRBJ2-7; no clear D. Germline V gives CDR1 MGHRA, CDR2 YSYEKL. CDR3 size: 14 residues. The V gene lost 2 bases and the J gene lost 0 bases, with 8 bases spanning the gap. Here the CDR3 DNA reads TGCGCCAGCAGCCAACTGTCTAACTCCTACGAGCAGTACTTC. It specifies CASSQLSNSYEQYF.

This sequence joins TRBV19 and TRBJ1-1; D perhaps matches TRBD1 (6 bases). Trimming took 6 bases from V and 1 from J, leaving 15 bases between them. The length of the CDR3 is 15 residues. Germline-derived CDR1 and CDR2 are LNHDA and SQIVND (reference sequence). The DNA of the CDR3 is TGTGCCAGTAGATCGGGGGGCTTCGAGAACACTGAAGCTTTCTTT. It yields the protein CASRSGGFENTEAFF. Drawing the rest from reference TRBV19 and TRBJ1-1, the complete variable domain is DGGITQSPKYLFRKEGQNVTLSCEQNLNHDAMYWYRQDPGQGLRLIYYSQIVNDFQKGDIAEGYSVSREKKESFPLTVTSAQKNPTAFYLCASRSGGFENTEAFFGQGTRLTVV.

The chain carries TRBV5-8 and TRBJ1-5; maybe TRBD1 (5 bases). The CDR3 runs to 17 residues. The V gene lost 4 bases and the J gene lost 2 bases, with 19 bases spanning the gap. Germline CDR1 and CDR2: SGHTS and YDEGEE. The CDR3 protein is CASSPGRGRERNQPQHF. The CDR3, as DNA: TGTGCCAGCAGCCCAGGGAGGGGCAGGGAACGCAATCAGCCCCAGCATTTT.

There are a few counts of this clone. The CDR3 is CASSLKGGTEAFF. The CDR3 coding sequence is TGTGCCAGCAGCTTAAAGGGAGGCACTGAAGCTTTCTTT. The genes are TRBV7-2 and TRBJ1-1; no definite D call. Germline V gene sequence: CDR1 SGHTA, CDR2 FQGNSA. V was clipped by 2 bases and J by 4 bases, with 8 bases between them. This CDR3 contains 13 residues.

This rearrangement joins TRBV4-2 to TRBJ1-5; 10 bases fit TRBD1. Germline lookup yields CDR1 LGHNA and CDR2 YNFKEQ. The CDR3 is 15 residues long. V gave up 4 bases and J gave up 7 bases; unmatched junction bases: 7. The CDR3 loop reads CASSPRTGGDQPQHF. The CDR3 coding sequence is TGTGCCAGCAGCCCACGGACAGGGGGGGACCAGCCCCAGCATTTT.

The chain uses TRBV20-1 and TRBJ2-7; the match to TRBD2 covers 9 bases. Germline assignment: CDR1 DFQATT and CDR2 SNEGSKA (reference sequence). The CDR3 spans 11 residues. V was clipped by 5 bases and J by 4 bases; unmatched bases: 0. The CDR3 spells CSALAGYEQYF. The CDR3 DNA is TGCAGTGCTCTAGCGGGGTACGAGCAGTACTTC.

This sequence joins TRBV6-2 or TRBV6-3 and TRBJ2-1; D possibly corresponds to TRBD2 (5 bases). This CDR3 spans 12 amino acids. Trimming removed 4 bases from V and 8 bases from J, with 9 bases in between. The germline gives CDR1 MNHEY, CDR2 SVGEGT. The CDR3 protein is CASSLAGYEQFF. CDR3 sequence (DNA): TGTGCCAGCAGTTTGGCGGGCTATGAGCAGTTCTTC.

The chain couples TRBV18 to TRBJ1-5, with D perhaps matching TRBD1 (5 bases). CDR1 is KGHSH and CDR2 is LQKENI in the germline V gene. Trimming stripped 3 bases from V and 3 bases from J, with 12 bases between. This CDR3 is built from 15 residues. CDR3 DNA sequence: TGTGCCAGCTCACCCGGACGGGGGGACAATCAGCCCCAGCATTTT. The encoded protein is CASSPGRGDNQPQHF.

V gene TRBV19 combines with J gene TRBJ1-4, with D perhaps matching TRBD1 (6 bases). The germline CDR1 and CDR2 sequences are LNHDA and SQIVND (reference sequence). The germline V and J ends were trimmed by 8 bases and 8 bases, with 15 bases remaining between them. CDR3 length equals 13 residues. The DNA for the CDR3 is TGTGCCAGTTGGGAGACAGGCGGGGAAAAACTGTTTTTT. Translating it yields CASWETGGEKLFF.

This clone showed up just a few times. This chain uses TRBV19 with TRBJ1-3; D uncertain. Trimming stripped 8 bases from V and 5 bases from J, with 13 bases between. Germline V lookup: CDR1 LNHDA, CDR2 SQIVND (reference sequence). CDR3 length: 13 amino acids. In nucleotides, the CDR3 is TGTGCCAGTTCGGCAGGAGGGCGAAACACCATATATTTT. The encoded protein is CASSAGGRNTIYF.

This CDR3 reads CASSLQGKPTGELFF. DNA for the CDR3: TGTGCCAGCAGCTTGCAGGGAAAGCCTACCGGGGAGCTGTTTTTT. The rearrangement uses TRBV5-8 and TRBJ2-2, with D tentatively TRBD1 (5 bases). CDR1 is SGHTS and CDR2 is YDEGEE in the germline V gene. The CDR3 has 15 amino acids. V lost 1 base to trimming and J lost 5 bases, with 12 bases between them.

CDR3 region: CASSLGPGTPTEAFF. The DNA of the CDR3 is TGTGCCAGCAGCTTGGGCCCGGGAACACCCACTGAAGCTTTCTTT. The rearrangement links TRBV7-3 to TRBJ1-1; D is unresolved. Germline V lookup: CDR1 SGHTA, CDR2 FQGTGA. The CDR3 length is 15 residues. V was cut by 3 bases and J by 4 bases, with 15 bases left in between.

This clone was counted once. The chain uses TRBV25-1 and TRBJ2-5, with a tentative D call TRBD2 (6 bases). The length of the CDR3 is 15 residues. Germline V gene lookup returns CDR1 MGHDK and CDR2 SYGVNS. V lost 5 bases, J lost 4 bases, and 17 bases lay in between. This CDR3 is CASSLIGVGGETQYF. The CDR3 bases are TGTGCCAGCAGTCTTATAGGGGTGGGGGGAGAGACCCAGTACTTC.